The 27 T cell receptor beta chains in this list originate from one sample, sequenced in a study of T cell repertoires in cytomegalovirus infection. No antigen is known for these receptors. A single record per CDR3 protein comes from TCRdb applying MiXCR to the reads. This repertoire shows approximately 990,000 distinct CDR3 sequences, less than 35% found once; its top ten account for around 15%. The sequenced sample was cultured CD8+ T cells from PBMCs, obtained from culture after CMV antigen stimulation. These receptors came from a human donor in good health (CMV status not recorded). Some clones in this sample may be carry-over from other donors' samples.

Here the CDR3 reads CASSIEGQGYQPQHF. The DNA of the CDR3 is TGTGCCAGTAGTATAGAGGGACAGGGTTATCAGCCCCAGCATTTT. The chain employs TRBV19 and TRBJ1-5; the match to TRBD1 covers 9 bases. The V and J ends lost 0 bases and 5 bases, in that order; junction bases with no gene match: 2. CDR3 length equals 15 residues. CDR1 and CDR2 (germline): LNHDA, SQIVND (reference sequence).

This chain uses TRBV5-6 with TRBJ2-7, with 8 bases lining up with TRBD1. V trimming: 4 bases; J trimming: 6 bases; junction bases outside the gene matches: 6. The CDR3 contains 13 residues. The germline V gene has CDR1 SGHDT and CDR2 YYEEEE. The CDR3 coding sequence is TGTGCCAGCAGCGACAGGGGCAGCGGCGAGCAGTACTTC. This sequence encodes CASSDRGSGEQYF.

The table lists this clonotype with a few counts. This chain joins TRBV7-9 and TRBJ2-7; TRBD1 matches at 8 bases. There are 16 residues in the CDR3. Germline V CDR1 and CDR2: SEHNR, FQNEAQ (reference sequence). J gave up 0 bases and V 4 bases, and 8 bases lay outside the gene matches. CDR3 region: CASSSWTGPSSYEQYF. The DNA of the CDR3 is TGTGCCAGCAGCTCTTGGACAGGGCCAAGCTCCTACGAGCAGTACTTC.

In DNA, the CDR3 is TGTGCCAGCAGTTCATCCGGGACAGGGGCCCGAGGGGTGGACAATGAGCAGTTCTTC. Amino acid sequence: CASSSSGTGARGVDNEQFF. This rearrangement joins TRBV27 to TRBJ2-1; 10 nucleotides line up with TRBD1. The germline V gene encodes CDR1 MNHEY and CDR2 SMNVEV (reference sequence). The CDR3 contains 19 residues. With 4 bases clipped from V and 5 bases from J, the junction kept 17 bases outside the gene matches.

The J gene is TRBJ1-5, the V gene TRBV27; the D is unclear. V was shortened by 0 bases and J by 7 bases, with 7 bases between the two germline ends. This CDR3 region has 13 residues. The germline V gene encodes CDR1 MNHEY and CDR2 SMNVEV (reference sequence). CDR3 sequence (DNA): TGTGCCAGCAGTTTATCAGTCAAACAGCCCCAGCATTTT. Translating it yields CASSLSVKQPQHF.

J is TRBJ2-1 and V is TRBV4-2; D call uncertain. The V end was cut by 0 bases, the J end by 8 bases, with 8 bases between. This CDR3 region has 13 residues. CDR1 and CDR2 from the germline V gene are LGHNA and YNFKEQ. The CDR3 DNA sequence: TGTGCCAGCAGCCAAGATCGATACGATGAGCAGTTCTTC. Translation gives CASSQDRYDEQFF.

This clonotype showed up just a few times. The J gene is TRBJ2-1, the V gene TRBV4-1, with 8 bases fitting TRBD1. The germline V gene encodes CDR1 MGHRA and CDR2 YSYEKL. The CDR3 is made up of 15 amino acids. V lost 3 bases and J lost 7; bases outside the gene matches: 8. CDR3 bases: TGCGCCAGCAGCCAGATGCTACAGGGGGAAAATGAGCAGTTCTTC. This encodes CASSQMLQGENEQFF.

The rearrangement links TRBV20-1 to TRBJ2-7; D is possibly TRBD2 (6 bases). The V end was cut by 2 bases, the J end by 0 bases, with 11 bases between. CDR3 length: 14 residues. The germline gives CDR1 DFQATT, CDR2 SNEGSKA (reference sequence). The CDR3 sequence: CSARIMTSSYEQYF. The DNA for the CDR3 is TGCAGTGCTAGAATAATGACTAGCTCCTACGAGCAGTACTTC.

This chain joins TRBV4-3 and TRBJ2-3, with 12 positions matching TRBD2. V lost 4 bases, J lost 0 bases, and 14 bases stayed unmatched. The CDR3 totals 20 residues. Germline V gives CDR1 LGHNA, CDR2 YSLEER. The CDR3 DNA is TGCGCCAGCAGCCCCCGGGCTAGCGGGGGGGGCCCTGCTAGCACAGATACGCAGTATTTT. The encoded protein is CASSPRASGGGPASTDTQYF.

The CDR3 here is CASSQVEAGGVDTQYF. The CDR3 nucleotides are TGCGCCAGCAGCCAAGTGGAGGCAGGCGGGGTGGATACGCAGTATTTT. V usage is TRBV4-3 and J usage is TRBJ2-3; possible D gene TRBD2, 6 bases. This CDR3 spans 16 amino acids. Trimming pared 1 base from V and 6 bases from J, leaving 17 bases between. CDR1 LGHNA and CDR2 YSLEER come from the germline V gene.

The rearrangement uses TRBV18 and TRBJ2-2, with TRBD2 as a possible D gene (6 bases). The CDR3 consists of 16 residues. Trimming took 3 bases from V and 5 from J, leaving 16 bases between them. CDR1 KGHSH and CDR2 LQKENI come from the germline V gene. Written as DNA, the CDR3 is TGTGCCAGCTCACCCACAGACATCGGAGGGACCGGGGAGCTGTTTTTT. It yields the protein CASSPTDIGGTGELFF.

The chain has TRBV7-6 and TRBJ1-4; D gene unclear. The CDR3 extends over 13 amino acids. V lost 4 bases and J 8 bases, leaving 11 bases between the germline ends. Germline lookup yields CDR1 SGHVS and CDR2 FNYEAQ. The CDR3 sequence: CASSSPLEEKLFF. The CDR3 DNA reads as TGTGCCAGCAGCTCGCCACTCGAGGAAAAACTGTTTTTT.

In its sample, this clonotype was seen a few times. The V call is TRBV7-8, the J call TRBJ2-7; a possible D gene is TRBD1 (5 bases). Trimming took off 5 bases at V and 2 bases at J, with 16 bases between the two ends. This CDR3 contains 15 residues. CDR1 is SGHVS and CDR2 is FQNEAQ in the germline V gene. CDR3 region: CASSNGHRLTYEQYF. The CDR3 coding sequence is TGTGCCAGCAGCAACGGACACAGGCTAACCTACGAGCAGTACTTC.

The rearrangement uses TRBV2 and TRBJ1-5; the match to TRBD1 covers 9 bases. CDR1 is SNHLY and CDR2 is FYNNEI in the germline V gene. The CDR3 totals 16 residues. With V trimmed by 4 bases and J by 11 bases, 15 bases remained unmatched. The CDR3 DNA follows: TGTGCCAGCAGTGTCGACCGGGACAGGGTGACGAGGACCCAGCATTTT. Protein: CASSVDRDRVTRTQHF. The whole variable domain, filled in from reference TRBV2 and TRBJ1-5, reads EPEVTQTPSHQVTQMGQEVILRCVPISNHLYFYWYRQILGQKVEFLVSFYNNEISEKSEIFDDQFSVERPDGSNFTLKIRSTKLEDSAMYFCASSVDRDRVTRTQHFGDGTRLSIL.

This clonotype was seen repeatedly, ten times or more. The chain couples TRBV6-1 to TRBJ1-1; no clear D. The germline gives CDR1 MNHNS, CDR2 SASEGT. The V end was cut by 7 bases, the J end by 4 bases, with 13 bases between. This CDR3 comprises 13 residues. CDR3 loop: CASTDGGSTEAFF. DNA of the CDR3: TGTGCCAGCACTGACGGTGGGAGCACTGAAGCTTTCTTT.

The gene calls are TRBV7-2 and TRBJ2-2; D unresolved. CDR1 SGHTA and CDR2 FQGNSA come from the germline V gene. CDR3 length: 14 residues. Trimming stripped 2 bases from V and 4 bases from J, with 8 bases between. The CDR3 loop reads CASSLPFATGELFF. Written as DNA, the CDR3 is TGTGCCAGCAGCTTACCCTTCGCCACCGGGGAGCTGTTTTTT.

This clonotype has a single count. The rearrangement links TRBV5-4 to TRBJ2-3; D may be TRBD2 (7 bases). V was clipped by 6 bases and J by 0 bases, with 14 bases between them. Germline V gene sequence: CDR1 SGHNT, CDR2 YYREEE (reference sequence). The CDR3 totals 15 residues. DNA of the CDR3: TGTGCCAGCAATCGGGGGGCCGCTAGCACAGATACGCAGTATTTT. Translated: CASNRGAASTDTQYF.

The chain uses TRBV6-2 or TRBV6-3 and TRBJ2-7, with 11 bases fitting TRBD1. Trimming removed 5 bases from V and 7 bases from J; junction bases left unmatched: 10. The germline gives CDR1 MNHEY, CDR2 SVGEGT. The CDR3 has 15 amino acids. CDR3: CASSLRTGGRREQYF. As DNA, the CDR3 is TGTGCCAGCAGTCTGAGGACAGGGGGCCGGAGGGAGCAGTACTTC.

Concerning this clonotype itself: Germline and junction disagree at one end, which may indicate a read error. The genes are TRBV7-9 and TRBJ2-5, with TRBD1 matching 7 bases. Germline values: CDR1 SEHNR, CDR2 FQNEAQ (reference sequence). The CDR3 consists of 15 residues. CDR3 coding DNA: TGTGCCGGCAGCCCGACAGGGTCAGGTCAAGAGACCCAGTACTTC. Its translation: CAGSPTGSGQETQYF. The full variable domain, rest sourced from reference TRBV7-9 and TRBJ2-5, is DTGVSQNPRHKITKRGQNVTFRCDPISEHNRLYWYRQTLGQGPEFLTYFQNEAQLEKSRLLSDRFSAERPKGSFSTLEIQRTEQGDSAMYLCAGSPTGSGQETQYFGPGTRLLVL.

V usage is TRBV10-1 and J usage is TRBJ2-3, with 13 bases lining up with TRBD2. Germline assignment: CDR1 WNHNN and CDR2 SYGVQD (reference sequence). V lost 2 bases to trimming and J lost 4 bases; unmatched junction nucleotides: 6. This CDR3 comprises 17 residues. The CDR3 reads CASSETGTSGESDTQYF. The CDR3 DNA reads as TGCGCCAGCAGTGAGACCGGGACTAGCGGGGAATCAGATACGCAGTATTTT.

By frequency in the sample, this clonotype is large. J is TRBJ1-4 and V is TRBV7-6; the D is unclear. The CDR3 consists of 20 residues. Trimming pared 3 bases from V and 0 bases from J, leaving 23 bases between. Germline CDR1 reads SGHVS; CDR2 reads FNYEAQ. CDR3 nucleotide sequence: TGTGCCAGCAGCTTGGTTACTCGGACTGCCCGGTTCTCAACTAATGAAAAACTGTTTTTT. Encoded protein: CASSLVTRTARFSTNEKLFF.

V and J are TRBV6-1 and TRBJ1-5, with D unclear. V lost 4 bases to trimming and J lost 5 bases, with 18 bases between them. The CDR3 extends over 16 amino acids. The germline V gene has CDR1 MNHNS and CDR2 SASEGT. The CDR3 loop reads CASSAPVRNLHQPQHF. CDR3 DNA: TGTGCCAGCAGTGCTCCGGTGCGGAACCTTCATCAGCCCCAGCATTTT.

The CDR3 sequence: CASSLRDRAADTQYF. CDR3 nucleotides: TGTGCCAGCAGTTTACGGGACAGGGCAGCAGATACGCAGTATTTT. The rearrangement links TRBV27 to TRBJ2-3; 9 bases are shared with TRBD1. Unmatched junction bases numbered 4, after V lost 2 bases and J lost 4 bases. CDR1 and CDR2 from the germline V gene are MNHEY and SMNVEV (reference sequence). CDR3 length equals 15 residues.

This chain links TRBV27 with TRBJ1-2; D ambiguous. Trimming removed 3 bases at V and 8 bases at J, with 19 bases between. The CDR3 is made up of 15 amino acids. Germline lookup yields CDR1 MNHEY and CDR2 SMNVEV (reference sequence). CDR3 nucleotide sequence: TGTGCCAGCAGTTTGACGGCGGTTGAGGTTTACGGCTACACCTTC. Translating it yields CASSLTAVEVYGYTF.

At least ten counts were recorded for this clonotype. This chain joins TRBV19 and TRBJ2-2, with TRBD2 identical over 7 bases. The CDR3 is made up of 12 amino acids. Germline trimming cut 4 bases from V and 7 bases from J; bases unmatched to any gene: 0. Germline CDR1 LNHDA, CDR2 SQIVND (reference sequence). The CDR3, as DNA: TGTGCCAGTAGTACGGGAGGCGGGGAGCTGTTTTTT. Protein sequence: CASSTGGGELFF.

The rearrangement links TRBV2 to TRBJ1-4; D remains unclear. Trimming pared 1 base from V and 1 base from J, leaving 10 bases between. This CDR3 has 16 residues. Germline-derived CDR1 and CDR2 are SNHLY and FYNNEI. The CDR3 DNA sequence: TGTGCCAGCAGTGAAGGGGGTATCCTAACTAATGAAAAACTGTTTTTT. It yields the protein CASSEGGILTNEKLFF.

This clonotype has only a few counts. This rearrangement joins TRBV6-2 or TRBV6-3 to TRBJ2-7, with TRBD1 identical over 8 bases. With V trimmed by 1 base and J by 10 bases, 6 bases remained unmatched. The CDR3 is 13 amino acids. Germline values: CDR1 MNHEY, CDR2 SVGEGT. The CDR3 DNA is TGTGCCAGCAGTTACTTCGACAGGGGCGGCCAGTACTTC. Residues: CASSYFDRGGQYF.